This T cell receptor (beta chain) was sequenced during a study of T cells in Graves' hyperthyroidism and ophthalmopathy. RNA transcripts gave rise to amplified TCR beta CDR3 regions. First-round RT-PCR with HTBI primers amplified the TCR CDR3 region. In TCRdb, the multiplex PCR reads were re-called with MiXCR into one record per CDR3 protein. The table lists fewer than 650,000 distinct CDR3 sequences, 35% to 50% of them singletons. This clonotype originated in an adult woman with Graves' disease, either hyperthyroidism or ophthalmopathy (not recorded which). The sample was peripheral blood or thyroid tissue (not recorded which).

CDR3 DNA: TGTGCCAGCAGCCTCAGTCCGGACCCTTCAGCTAACTATGGCTACACCTTC. Its protein product is CASSLSPDPSANYGYTF. This rearrangement joins TRBV25-1 to TRBJ1-2, with no clear D. The V end was cut by 6 bases, the J end by 0 bases, with 20 bases between. Germline CDR1 reads MGHDK; CDR2 reads SYGVNS. CDR3 length: 17 amino acids.